The 14 T cell receptor beta chains given below trace back to one sample, sequenced in a study of blood T cell repertoires in COVID-19. The method was immunoSEQ multiplex PCR; TCRdb's version includes in-frame clones alone and lacks a portion of them. The sample gives about 180,000 clones, around 87% of which show up once; around 2.6% is in the top ten. Sequenced material: peripheral blood. The source is a man in his forties or fifties with active or convalescent COVID-19.

V and J are TRBV19 and TRBJ2-1; 8 bases match TRBD2. This CDR3 has 13 amino acids. Trimming took 5 bases from V and 12 from J; bases not matched to a gene: 9. The germline V gene has CDR1 LNHDA and CDR2 SQIVND (reference sequence). In DNA form, the CDR3 reads TGTGCCAGTAGTCGAGCGGGGGACATGGGGCAGTTCTTC. Protein: CASSRAGDMGQFF.

This chain joins TRBV3-1 (or the pseudogene TRBV3-2) and TRBJ1-6; 10 bases agree with TRBD1. Trimming took 3 bases from V and 9 from J; bases not matched to a gene: 5. There are 15 residues in the CDR3. CDR1 and CDR2 (germline): LGHDT, YNNKEL (reference sequence). The CDR3 loop is CASSHWRDRGSPLHF. In DNA form, the CDR3 reads TGTGCCAGCAGCCATTGGAGGGACAGGGGTTCACCCCTCCACTTT.

This clone came up a few times. The genes are TRBV6-1 and TRBJ1-2, with D maybe TRBD1 (5 bases). Trimming stripped 1 base from V and 6 bases from J, with 15 bases between. Germline CDR1 reads MNHNS; CDR2 reads SASEGT. CDR3 size: 15 residues. The CDR3 loop reads CASSEDYAGWDGYTF. CDR3 DNA: TGTGCCAGCAGTGAAGATTACGCAGGGTGGGATGGCTACACCTTC.

The rearrangement uses TRBV11-2 and TRBJ2-1, with TRBD2 identical over 8 bases. The germline V gene encodes CDR1 SGHAT and CDR2 FQNNGV. Trimming cost V 0 bases and J 9 bases; bases outside gene matches: 7. This CDR3 comprises 15 residues. This chain's CDR3 is CASSLEGGLDSEQFF. The CDR3 DNA reads TGTGCCAGCAGCTTAGAGGGGGGACTAGATTCTGAGCAGTTCTTC.

The table lists this clone with a few counts. The chain joins TRBV30 to TRBJ1-5; 8 nucleotides agree with TRBD1. CDR1 GTSNPN and CDR2 SVGIG come from the germline V gene (reference sequence). With V trimmed by 7 bases and J by 4 bases, 6 bases remained unmatched. The CDR3 has 13 residues. CDR3 residues: CALGQGGNQPQHF. The CDR3 nucleotides read TGTGCCTTAGGACAGGGTGGGAATCAGCCCCAGCATTTT.

The CDR3, as DNA: TGTGCCAGCAGCTCGGACAGGGGCAGAGAGACCCAGTACTTC. It is translated as CASSSDRGRETQYF. This sequence joins TRBV11-1 and TRBJ2-5, with 9 bases matching TRBD1. The J segment lost 4 bases and the V segment lost 4 bases, leaving 4 bases of the junction unmatched. Germline lookup yields CDR1 SGHAT and CDR2 FQDESV (reference sequence). The CDR3 sequence is 14 residues long.

V and J are TRBV7-9 and TRBJ2-2; 8 nucleotides line up with TRBD1. This CDR3 is 16 amino acids long. After removal of 5 bases from V and 1 base from J, the junction contained 6 bases not matched to a gene. Germline CDR1 reads SEHNR; CDR2 reads FQNEAQ (reference sequence). The CDR3: CASSPRTGRNTGELFF. CDR3 nucleotides: TGTGCCAGCAGCCCCCGGACAGGGAGGAACACCGGGGAGCTGTTTTTT.

The genes are TRBV27 and TRBJ1-1, with TRBD1 as a possible D gene (6 bases). Germline V gene lookup returns CDR1 MNHEY and CDR2 SMNVEV (reference sequence). V lost 2 bases, J lost 0 bases, and 10 bases lay in between. The CDR3 runs 15 residues. CDR3 protein: CASSLAQGLNTEAFF. CDR3 bases: TGTGCCAGCAGTTTAGCACAGGGCTTGAACACTGAAGCTTTCTTT.

The genes are TRBV27 and TRBJ1-1, with D possibly matching TRBD1 (6 bases). CDR3 size: 16 residues. CDR1 MNHEY and CDR2 SMNVEV come from the germline V gene (reference sequence). The V gene lost 4 bases and the J gene lost 6 bases, with 21 bases spanning the gap. In DNA, the CDR3 is TGTGCCAGCAGTTCACCTGGACAGTCGAGAGGGGCTGAAGCTTTCTTT. It translates to CASSSPGQSRGAEAFF.

The V gene is TRBV3-1 (or the pseudogene TRBV3-2), the J gene TRBJ1-4; D unresolved. Germline loops: CDR1 LGHDT, CDR2 YNNKEL (reference sequence). The CDR3 sequence is 13 residues long. V was cut by 1 base and J by 10 bases, with 10 bases left in between. DNA for the CDR3: TGTGCCAGCAGCCAAGGTGACTTCTCAAAACTGTTTTTT. Its translation is CASSQGDFSKLFF.

The chain has TRBV7-9 and TRBJ1-1; possibly TRBD1 for D (6 bases). The V gene's germline CDR1 is SEHNR and CDR2 FQNEAQ (reference sequence). Between the trimmed V and J ends, which lost 2 bases and 5 bases, there was a span of 12 bases. This CDR3 region has 14 residues. The CDR3 nucleotides are TGTGCCAGCAGCTTACCGACAGGAGGTACTGAAGCTTTCTTT. Its translation is CASSLPTGGTEAFF.

The chain joins TRBV30 to TRBJ1-4; 7 nucleotides match TRBD1. This CDR3 comprises 17 residues. CDR1 and CDR2 (germline): GTSNPN, SVGIG (reference sequence). Trimming at V came to 2 bases and at J to 5 bases, leaving 14 bases not matched to a gene. The CDR3 region has the DNA TGTGCCTGGAGTTGGACAGGAAAGGAGCAAGGGAATGAAAAACTGTTTTTT. Translated: CAWSWTGKEQGNEKLFF.

The V call is TRBV6-5, the J call TRBJ2-7; the match to TRBD2 covers 10 bases. With 7 bases clipped from V and 1 base from J, the junction kept 7 bases outside the gene matches. The length of the CDR3 is 15 residues. Germline loops: CDR1 MNHEY, CDR2 SVGAGI. CDR3 amino acids: CASKTASGGSYEQYF. The DNA of the CDR3 is TGTGCCAGCAAGACGGCTAGCGGGGGATCCTACGAGCAGTACTTC.

This chain connects TRBV10-3 to TRBJ1-6; D remains unclear. The CDR3 is 14 residues long. The germline gives CDR1 ENHRY, CDR2 SYGVKD. Deletions cut 5 bases from V and 8 bases from J, with 13 bases between. In DNA, the CDR3 is TGTGCCATCAGTTTAACAGAAATCGATTCACCCCTCCACTTT. Residues: CAISLTEIDSPLHF.